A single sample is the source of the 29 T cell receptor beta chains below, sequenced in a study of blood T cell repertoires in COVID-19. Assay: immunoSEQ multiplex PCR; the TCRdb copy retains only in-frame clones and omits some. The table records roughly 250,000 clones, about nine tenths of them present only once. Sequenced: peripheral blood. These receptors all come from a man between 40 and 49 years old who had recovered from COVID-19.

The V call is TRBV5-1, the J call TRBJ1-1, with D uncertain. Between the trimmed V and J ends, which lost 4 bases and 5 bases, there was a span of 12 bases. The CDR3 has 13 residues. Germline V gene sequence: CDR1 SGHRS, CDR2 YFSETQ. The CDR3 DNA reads TGCGCCAGCAGCCCAGGTCTGGATACTGAAGCTTTCTTT. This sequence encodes CASSPGLDTEAFF.

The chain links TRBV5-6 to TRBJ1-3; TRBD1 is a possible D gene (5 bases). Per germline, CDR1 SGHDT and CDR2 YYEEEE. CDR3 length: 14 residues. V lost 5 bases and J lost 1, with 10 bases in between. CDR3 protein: CASRMGGSGNTIYF. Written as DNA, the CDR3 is TGTGCCAGCAGGATGGGGGGATCTGGAAACACCATATATTTT. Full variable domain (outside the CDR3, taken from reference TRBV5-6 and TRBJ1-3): DAGVTQSPTHLIKTRGQQVTLRCSPKSGHDTVSWYQQALGQGPQFIFQYYEEEERQRGNFPDRFSGHQFPNYSSELNVNALLLGDSALYLCASRMGGSGNTIYFGEGSWLTVV.

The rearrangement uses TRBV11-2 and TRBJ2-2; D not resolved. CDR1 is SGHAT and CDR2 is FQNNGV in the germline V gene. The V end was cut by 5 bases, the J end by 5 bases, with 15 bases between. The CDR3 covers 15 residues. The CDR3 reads CASSPMATRTGELFF. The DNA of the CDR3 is TGTGCCAGCAGCCCTATGGCCACCAGGACCGGGGAGCTGTTTTTT.

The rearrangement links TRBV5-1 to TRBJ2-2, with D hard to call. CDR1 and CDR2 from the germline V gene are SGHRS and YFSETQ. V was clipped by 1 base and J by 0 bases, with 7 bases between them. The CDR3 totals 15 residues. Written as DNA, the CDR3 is TGCGCCAGCAGCTTGAACAGACCGAACACCGGGGAGCTGTTTTTT. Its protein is CASSLNRPNTGELFF.

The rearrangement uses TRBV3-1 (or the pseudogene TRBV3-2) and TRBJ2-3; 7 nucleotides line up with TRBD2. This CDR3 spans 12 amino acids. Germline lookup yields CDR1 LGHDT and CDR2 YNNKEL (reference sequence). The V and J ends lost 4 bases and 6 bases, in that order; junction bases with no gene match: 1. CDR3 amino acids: CASSLGGDTQYF. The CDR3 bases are TGTGCCAGCAGCCTGGGGGGGGATACGCAGTATTTT.

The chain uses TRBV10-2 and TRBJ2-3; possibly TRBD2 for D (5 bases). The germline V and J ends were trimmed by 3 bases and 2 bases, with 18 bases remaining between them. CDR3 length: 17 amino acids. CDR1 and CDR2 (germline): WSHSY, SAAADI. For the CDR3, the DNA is TGCGCCAGCAGTGACTTGGCGGGCAGGAAGTACACAGATACGCAGTATTTT. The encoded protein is CASSDLAGRKYTDTQYF.

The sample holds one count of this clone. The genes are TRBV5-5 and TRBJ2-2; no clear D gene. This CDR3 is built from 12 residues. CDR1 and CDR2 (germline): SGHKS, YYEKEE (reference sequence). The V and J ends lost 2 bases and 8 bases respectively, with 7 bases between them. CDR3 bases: TGTGCCAGCAGCTTCAGATGGGGGGAGCTGTTTTTT. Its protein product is CASSFRWGELFF.

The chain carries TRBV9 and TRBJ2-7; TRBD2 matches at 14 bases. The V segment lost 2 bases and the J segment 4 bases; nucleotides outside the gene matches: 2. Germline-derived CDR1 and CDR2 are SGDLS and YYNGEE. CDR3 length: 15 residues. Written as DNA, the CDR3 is TGTGCCAGCAGCGTCGGACTAGCGGGGGGTTACGAGCAGTACTTC. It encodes CASSVGLAGGYEQYF.

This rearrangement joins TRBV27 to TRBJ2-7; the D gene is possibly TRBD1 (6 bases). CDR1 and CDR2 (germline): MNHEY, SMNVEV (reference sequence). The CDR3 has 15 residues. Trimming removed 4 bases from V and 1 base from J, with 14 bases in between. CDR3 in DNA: TGTGCCAGCAGTTATGGAACAGGGAGTTCCTACGAGCAGTACTTC. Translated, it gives CASSYGTGSSYEQYF.

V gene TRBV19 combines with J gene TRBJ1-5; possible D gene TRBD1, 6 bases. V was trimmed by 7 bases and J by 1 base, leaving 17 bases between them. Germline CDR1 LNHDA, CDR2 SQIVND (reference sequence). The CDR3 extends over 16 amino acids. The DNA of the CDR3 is TGTGCCAGTAAGCCCTGGGGGCGCGGGAGCAATCAGCCCCAGCATTTT. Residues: CASKPWGRGSNQPQHF.

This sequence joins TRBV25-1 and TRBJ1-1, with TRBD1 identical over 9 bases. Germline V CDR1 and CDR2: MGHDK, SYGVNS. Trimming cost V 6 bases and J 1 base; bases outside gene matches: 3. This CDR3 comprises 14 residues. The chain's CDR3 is CASRQGAPNTEAFF. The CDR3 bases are TGTGCCAGCAGACAGGGGGCTCCGAACACTGAAGCTTTCTTT.

The CDR3 coding sequence is TGTGCCAGCAGCTTTTCGCCGGGACAGGCGGGATATGGCTACACCTTC. Translation: CASSFSPGQAGYGYTF. The chain combines TRBV7-9 with TRBJ1-2, with 8 bases lining up with TRBD1. In germline, CDR1 is SEHNR, CDR2 FQNEAQ (reference sequence). V gave up 3 bases and J gave up 5 bases; unmatched junction bases: 11. This CDR3 has 16 amino acids.

The CDR3 DNA reads TGCGCCAGCAGCCAAGTTCGTAGGGGTCAGCCCCAGCATTTT. Amino acids: CASSQVRRGQPQHF. V usage is TRBV4-1 and J usage is TRBJ1-5, with TRBD1 as a possible D gene (5 bases). The V end lost 1 base, the J end lost 6 bases, and 10 bases lay between the germline ends. Germline loops: CDR1 MGHRA, CDR2 YSYEKL. The CDR3 consists of 14 residues.

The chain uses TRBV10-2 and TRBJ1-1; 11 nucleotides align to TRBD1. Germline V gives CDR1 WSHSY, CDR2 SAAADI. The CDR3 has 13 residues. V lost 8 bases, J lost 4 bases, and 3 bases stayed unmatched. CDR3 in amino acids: CASGGTGGTEAFF. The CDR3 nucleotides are TGCGCCAGCGGAGGGACAGGGGGCACTGAAGCTTTCTTT.

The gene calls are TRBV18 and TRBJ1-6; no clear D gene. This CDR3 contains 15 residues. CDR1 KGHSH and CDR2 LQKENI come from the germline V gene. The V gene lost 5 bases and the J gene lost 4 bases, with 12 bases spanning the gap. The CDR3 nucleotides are TGTGCCAGCTCAACACAGCCCCTATATAATTCACCCCTCCACTTT. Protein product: CASSTQPLYNSPLHF.

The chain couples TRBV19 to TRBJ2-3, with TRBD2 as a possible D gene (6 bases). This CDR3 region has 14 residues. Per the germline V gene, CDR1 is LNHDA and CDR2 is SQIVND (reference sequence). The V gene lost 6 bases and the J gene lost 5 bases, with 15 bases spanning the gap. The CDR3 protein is CASRWRDRVDTQYF. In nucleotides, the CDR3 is TGTGCCAGTAGGTGGAGGGATCGGGTAGATACGCAGTATTTT.

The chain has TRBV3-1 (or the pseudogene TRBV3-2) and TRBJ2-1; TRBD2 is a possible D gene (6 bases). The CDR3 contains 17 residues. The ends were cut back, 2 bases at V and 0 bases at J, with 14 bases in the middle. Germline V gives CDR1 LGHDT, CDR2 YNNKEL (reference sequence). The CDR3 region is CASSQFRGWNSYNEQFF. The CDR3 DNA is TGTGCCAGCAGCCAATTCCGGGGGTGGAACTCCTACAATGAGCAGTTCTTC.

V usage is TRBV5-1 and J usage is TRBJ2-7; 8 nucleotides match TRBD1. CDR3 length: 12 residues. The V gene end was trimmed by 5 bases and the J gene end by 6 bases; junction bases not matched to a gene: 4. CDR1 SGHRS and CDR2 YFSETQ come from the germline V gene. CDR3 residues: CASSPGGLEQYF. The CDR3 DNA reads TGCGCCAGCAGTCCAGGGGGCCTCGAGCAGTACTTC.

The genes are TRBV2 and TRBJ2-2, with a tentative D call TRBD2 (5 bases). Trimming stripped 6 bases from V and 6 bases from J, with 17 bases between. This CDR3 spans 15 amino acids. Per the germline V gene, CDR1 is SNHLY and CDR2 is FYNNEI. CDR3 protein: CASSRDYLVSGELFF. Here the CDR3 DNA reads TGTGCCAGCAGCCGCGACTATCTCGTCTCCGGGGAGCTGTTTTTT.

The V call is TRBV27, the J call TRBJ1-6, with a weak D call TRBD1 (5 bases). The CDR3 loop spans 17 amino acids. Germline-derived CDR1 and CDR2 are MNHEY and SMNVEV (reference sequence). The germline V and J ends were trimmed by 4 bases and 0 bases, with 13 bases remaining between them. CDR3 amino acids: CASSWGRESSYNSPLHF. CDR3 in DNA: TGTGCCAGCAGTTGGGGACGGGAGAGCTCCTATAATTCACCCCTCCACTTT.

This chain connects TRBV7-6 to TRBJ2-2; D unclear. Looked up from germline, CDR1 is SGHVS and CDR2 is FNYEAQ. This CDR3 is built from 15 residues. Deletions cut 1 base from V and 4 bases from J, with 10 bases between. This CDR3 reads CASSLEWSGTGELFF. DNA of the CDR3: TGTGCCAGCAGCTTAGAGTGGAGTGGCACCGGGGAGCTGTTTTTT.

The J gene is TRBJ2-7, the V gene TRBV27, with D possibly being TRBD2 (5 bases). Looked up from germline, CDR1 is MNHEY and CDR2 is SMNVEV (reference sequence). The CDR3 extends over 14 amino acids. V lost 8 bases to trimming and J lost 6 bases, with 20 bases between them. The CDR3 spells CASAASRVAREQYF. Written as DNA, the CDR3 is TGTGCCAGCGCGGCTAGCCGAGTAGCTCGCGAGCAGTACTTC.

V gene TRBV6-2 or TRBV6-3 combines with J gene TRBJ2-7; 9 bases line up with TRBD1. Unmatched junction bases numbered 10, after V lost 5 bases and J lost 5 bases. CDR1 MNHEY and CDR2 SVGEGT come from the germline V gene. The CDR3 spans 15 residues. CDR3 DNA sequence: TGTGCCAGCAGTACCCACGTGGGACAGGGTAACGAGCAGTACTTC. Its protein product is CASSTHVGQGNEQYF.

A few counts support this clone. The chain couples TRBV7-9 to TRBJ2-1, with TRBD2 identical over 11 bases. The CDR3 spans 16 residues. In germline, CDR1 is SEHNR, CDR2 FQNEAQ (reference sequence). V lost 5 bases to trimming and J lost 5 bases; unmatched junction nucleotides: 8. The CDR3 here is CASSLLAGGPDNEQFF. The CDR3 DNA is TGTGCCAGCAGCCTATTAGCGGGAGGGCCGGACAATGAGCAGTTCTTC.

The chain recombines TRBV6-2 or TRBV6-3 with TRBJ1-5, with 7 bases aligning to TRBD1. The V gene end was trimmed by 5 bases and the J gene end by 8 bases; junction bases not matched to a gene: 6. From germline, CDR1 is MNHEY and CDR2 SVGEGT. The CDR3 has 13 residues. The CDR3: CASSQTGMKPQHF. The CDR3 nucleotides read TGTGCCAGCAGTCAGACAGGGATGAAGCCCCAGCATTTT.

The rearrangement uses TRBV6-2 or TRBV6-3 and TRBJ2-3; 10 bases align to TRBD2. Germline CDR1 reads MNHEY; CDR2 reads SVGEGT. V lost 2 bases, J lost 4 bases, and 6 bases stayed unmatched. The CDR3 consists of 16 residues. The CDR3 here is CASSYQSGRAADTQYF. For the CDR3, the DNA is TGTGCCAGCAGTTACCAAAGCGGGAGGGCGGCAGATACGCAGTATTTT.

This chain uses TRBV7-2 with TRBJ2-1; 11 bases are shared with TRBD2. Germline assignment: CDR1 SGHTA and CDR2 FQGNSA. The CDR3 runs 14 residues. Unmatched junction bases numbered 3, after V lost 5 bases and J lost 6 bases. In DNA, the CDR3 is TGTGCCAGCAGCCGTAGCGGGGGGGCCAATGAGCAGTTCTTC. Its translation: CASSRSGGANEQFF.

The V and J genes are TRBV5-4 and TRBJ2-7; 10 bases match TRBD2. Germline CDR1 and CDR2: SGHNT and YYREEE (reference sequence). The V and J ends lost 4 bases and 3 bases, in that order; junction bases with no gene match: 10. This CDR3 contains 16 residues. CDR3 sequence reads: CASSGGTSAADYEQYF. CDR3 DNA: TGTGCCAGCAGCGGTGGGACTAGCGCGGCCGACTACGAGCAGTACTTC.

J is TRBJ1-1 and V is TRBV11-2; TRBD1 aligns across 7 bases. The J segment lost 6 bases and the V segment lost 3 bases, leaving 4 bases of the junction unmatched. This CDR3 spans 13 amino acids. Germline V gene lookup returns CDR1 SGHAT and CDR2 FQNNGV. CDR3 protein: CASSFRDRAEAFF. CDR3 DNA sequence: TGTGCCAGCAGCTTCCGAGACAGGGCTGAAGCTTTCTTT.